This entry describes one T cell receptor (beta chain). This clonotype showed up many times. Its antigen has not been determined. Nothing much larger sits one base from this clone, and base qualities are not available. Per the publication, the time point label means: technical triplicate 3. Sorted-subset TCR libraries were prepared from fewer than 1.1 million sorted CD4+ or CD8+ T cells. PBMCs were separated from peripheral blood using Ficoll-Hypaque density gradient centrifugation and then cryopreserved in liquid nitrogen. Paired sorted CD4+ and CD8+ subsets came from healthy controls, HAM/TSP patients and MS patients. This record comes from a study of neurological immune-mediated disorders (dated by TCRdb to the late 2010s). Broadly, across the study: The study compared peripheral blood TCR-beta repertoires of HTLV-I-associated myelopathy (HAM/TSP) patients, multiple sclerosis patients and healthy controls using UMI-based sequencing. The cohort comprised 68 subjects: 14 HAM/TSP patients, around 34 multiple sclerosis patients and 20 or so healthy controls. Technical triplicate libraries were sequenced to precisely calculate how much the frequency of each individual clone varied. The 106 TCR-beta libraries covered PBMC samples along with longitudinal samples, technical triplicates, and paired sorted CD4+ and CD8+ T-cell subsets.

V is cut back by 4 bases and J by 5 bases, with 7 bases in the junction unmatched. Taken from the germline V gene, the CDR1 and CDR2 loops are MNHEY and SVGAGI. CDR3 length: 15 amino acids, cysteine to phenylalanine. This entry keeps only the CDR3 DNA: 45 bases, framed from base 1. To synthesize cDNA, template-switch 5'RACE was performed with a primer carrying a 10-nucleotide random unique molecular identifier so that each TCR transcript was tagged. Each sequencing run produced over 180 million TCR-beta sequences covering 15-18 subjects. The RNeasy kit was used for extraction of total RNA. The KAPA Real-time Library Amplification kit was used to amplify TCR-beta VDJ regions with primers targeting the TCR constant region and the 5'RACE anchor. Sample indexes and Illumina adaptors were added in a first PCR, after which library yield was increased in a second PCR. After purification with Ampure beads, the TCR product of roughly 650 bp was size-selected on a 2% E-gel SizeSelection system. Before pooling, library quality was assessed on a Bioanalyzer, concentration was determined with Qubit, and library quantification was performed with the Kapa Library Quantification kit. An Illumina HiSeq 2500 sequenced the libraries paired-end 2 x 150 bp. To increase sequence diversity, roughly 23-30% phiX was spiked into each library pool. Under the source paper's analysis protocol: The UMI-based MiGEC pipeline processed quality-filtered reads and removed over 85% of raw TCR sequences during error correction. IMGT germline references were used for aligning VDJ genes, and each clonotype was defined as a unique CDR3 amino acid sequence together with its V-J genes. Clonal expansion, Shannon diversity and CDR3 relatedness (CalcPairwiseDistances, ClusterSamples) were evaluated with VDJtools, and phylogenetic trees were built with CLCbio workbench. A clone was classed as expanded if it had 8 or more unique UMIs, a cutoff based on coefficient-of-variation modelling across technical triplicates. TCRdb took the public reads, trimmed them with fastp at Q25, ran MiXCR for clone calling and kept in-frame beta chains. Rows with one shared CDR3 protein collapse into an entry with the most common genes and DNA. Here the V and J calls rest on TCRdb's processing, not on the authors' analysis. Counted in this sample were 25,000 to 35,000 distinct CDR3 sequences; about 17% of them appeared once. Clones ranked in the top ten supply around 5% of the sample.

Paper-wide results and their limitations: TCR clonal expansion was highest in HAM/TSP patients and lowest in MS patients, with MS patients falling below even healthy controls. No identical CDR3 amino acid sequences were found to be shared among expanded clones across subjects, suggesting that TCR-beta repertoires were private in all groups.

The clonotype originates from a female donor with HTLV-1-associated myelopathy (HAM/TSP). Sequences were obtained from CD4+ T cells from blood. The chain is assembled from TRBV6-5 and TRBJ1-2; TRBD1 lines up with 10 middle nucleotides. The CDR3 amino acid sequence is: CASSFAGTGDYGYTF. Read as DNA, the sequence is TGTGCCAGCAGTTTCGCCGGGACAGGGGATTATGGCTACACCTTC.